The entry that follows covers one T cell receptor (beta chain) sequence. This clone's antigen is unknown. Qualities for individual bases were not recorded, and no much larger clone is one base off. TCRbeta CDR3 regions were amplified from genomic DNA by means of the immunoSEQ Assay, a bias-controlled multiplex PCR. Per the authors' processing: The number of nucleated cells in each sample was estimated by amplification of reference gene primers within the assay. To quantify the absolute abundance of each unique TCRbeta CDR3 rearrangement, sequence reads were collapsed and filtered. For each sample, productive Simpson clonality was calculated as the square root of Simpson's diversity index over productive rearrangements. The table was pulled from immuneACCESS by TCRdb, which kept in-frame rearrangements only. Such tables lose some clones; where checked, under half of the loss comes from unresolved V genes, and the rest has no known cause. V and J calls and clone size are as listed in that table; D and trimming were resolved from the DNA. The sample table lists 140,000 to 150,000 clones, 65% to 80% of them with a count of one. The top ten hold 4.2% of the sample.

The collaborating institutions used their own protocols to collect whole blood in K2EDTA tubes. Collaborator samples were shipped for TCRbeta analysis as frozen whole blood, isolated PBMCs, or DNA extracted from either sample type. The data were obtained in a study of blood T cell repertoires in COVID-19 (dated by TCRdb to 2020 to 2022). Regarding the complete study: Samples covering the acute and convalescent phases of COVID-19 were provided by collaborators in the United States, Italy and Spain. The prospective study material was composed of cDNA or gDNA derived from T cells, B-cell-depleted T cells, or PBMCs. Deeply sampled blood TCRbeta repertoires from subjects exposed to, actively infected with, or recovered from COVID-19 were included in the dataset. The repertoires were made available in a free public database intended to serve as a resource for research on the immune response to SARS-CoV-2. The samples were drawn from two sources: the first 160 participants of the ongoing ImmuneRACE study, and over 950 subjects contributed by 6 global collaborators. Nearly every sample came with metadata listing a de-identified subject ID, COVID-19 status, age in years and sex. Where available, HLA class I and class II types were obtained from metadata supplied by the sample provider rather than from assay-based typing.

Broad study findings and their caveats: The amount of clinical and demographic metadata varied by source and participant and was provided uncurated.

V is pruned by 1 base and J by 0 bases, leaving 1 base of the junction without a gene match. CDR1 and CDR2, per the germline V gene, are SGDLS and YYNGEE. The CDR3 measures 15 amino acids from cysteine to phenylalanine. Only the CDR3 region is kept as DNA, spanning 45 bases read in frame from base 1. The receptor chain draws on TRBV9 and TRBJ2-1; 7 central nucleotides agree with TRBD2. Sequenced sample: peripheral blood. The TCR comes from a man between 60 and 70 years old with acute or convalescent COVID-19. The CDR3 reads CASSVRGGSYNEQFF. The sequenced DNA is TGTGCCAGCAGCGTACGCGGGGGCTCCTACAATGAGCAGTTCTTC.